The T cell receptor (beta chain) described here comes from a study of molecular identifiers for immune sequencing clone quantification (dated by TCRdb to between 2017 and 2018). Background on the whole study: For a replicate experiment, the RNA from either 20,000 or 100,000 naive CD8 T cells was divided into five aliquots, and four of those aliquots went on to sequencing. This methods study used CD8 T cells to benchmark TCR RNA copy counting and molecular-identifier clustering-based TCR repertoire sequencing (MIDCIRS).

CDR1 SEHNR and CDR2 FQNEAQ were looked up in the germline V gene (reference sequence). The CDR3, cysteine through phenylalanine, is 15 amino acids long. Solely the CDR3 DNA is kept, with 45 bases framed from the first base. V gives up 2 bases and J gives up 4 bases, and the segment between their germline ends measures 14 bases. Library generation was performed with PCR. The sample was run on a NextSeq 500. Bulk TCR libraries were made following a previously described method, with the TCR primers given in Table S5. Total RNA was purified with the Qiagen AllPrep DNA/RNA kit. Before any analysis, reads coming from multiple sequencing runs of the same library were combined into one pool. As for the original processing: Reads were retained only if an exact TCR constant sequence was present, and the retained reads were trimmed to 150 nt and grouped according to their 12-nt molecular barcodes. Reads inside each barcode group were sub-clustered using a 15% Levenshtein threshold, and a quality-weighted consensus sequence was constructed for each RNA molecule. Non-functional sequences were excluded, and lower-count sequences lying one edit away from another sequence were also excluded. Based on a fit of two negative binomial distributions, barcode sub-clusters having less than 20% of the maximum read count were discarded. Starting from the raw public reads, TCRdb applied fastp trimming at Q25, assembled clones with MiXCR and retained in-frame beta chains. Every entry covers one CDR3 protein and lists the most common genes and DNA from its rows. The authors' filters were not applied to this entry. The sample records about half a million distinct CDR3 sequences, around 23% of which are singletons. The ten top clones hold 0.7% to 0.9% of the sample.

Libraries of naive CD8 T cells were generated from about 21,000 to 970,000 sorted cells, with 10%, 30% or 50% of the purified RNA used. Naive CD8 T cells, defined as CD8+CD4-CCR7+CD45RA+, were FACS-sorted into RLT Plus buffer on a BD FACSAria II. Detection sensitivity was tested by spiking Jurkat RNA equal to some 11 TCR copies' worth into samples containing about 19,000-1,000,000 naive CD8 T cells. Enrichment of CD8 T cells was done with RosetteSep CD8+ T Cell Enrichment Cocktail plus Ficoll-Paque, and ACK red cell lysis came afterward. This clonotype appeared many times. This receptor's antigen is unknown. No base quality information exists; no much larger clone differs at one position. The research as a whole found: The naive libraries included spiked-in Jurkat TCR RNA (approximately ten copies' worth), and this RNA is not part of the donor repertoire. Modeling gave about three recovered TCR RNA copies per cell versus around 10 by digital PCR, implying about 30% capture efficiency. In CMV-specific effector cells, clones with more than 20 RNA copies accounted for over 99% of molecules, whereas in naive cells such clones accounted for under 1%. When barcode sub-clustering was not used, chimeric consensus sequences inflated TCR diversity, with chimeras reaching as high as 47%. Even against a background of one million naive CD8 T cells, spiked-in Jurkat TCR RNA amounting to a single cell's worth was reported to be detectable. The sizes of highly expanded clones could end up underestimated when identical TCR molecules share a barcode.

The origin of this receptor is a human donor in good health. Some libraries in this study had Jurkat cell RNA spiked in. The chain joins TRBV7-9 to TRBJ1-1; the D gene is possibly TRBD1, with 6 bases matching. The specimen sequenced was naive CD8+ T cells from blood, with Jurkat cell RNA spiked in. The cell subset or site label of this sample denotes: FACS-sorted CD8+CD4-CCR7+CD45RA+ naive T cells. DNA sequence: TGTGCCAGCAGCTTATCGGAGGGGGGCGGCACTGAAGCTTTCTTT. This is translated as CASSLSEGGGTEAFF.